This TCR beta chain came from a study of immune heterogeneity within non-small cell lung tumors. Study-level information: The tumor set comprised a handful of squamous cell carcinomas and nine to eleven non-squamous carcinomas (plus 1 not otherwise specified). The study's findings and limits: The correlation between local T-cell clonality and local tumor mutational burden was positive, moderate in strength and statistically significant, with R around 0.35. Recurrence of identical dominant CDR3 beta clonotypes was observed across tumor sites within a patient, alongside site-unique high-frequency clones.

For each sample, template was 600 ng of bulk tumor genomic DNA. During surgery, each primary tumor gave multiple biopsies spaced as far apart as possible. Curative surgical treatment was performed in patients who had newly diagnosed, untreated non-small cell lung cancer. In a multiplex PCR, 32 V and 13 J primers amplified TCR beta CDR3. TCRdb passed the multiplex PCR reads through MiXCR, listing each CDR3 protein once. The sample includes roughly 12,000 distinct CDR3 sequences, about 20% of them seen just once. Germline trimming cut 0 bases from V and 7 bases from J; bases unmatched to any gene: 1. Germline CDR1 SGDLS, CDR2 YYNGEE. The CDR3 runs to 14 residues. This clonotype was seen more than once but under ten times. What it binds is unknown.

The chain couples TRBV9 to TRBJ1-6, with TRBD1 identical over 7 bases. The receptor was isolated from a man aged 60 to 75 with non-small cell lung cancer. Material for sequencing was lung tumor tissue. CDR3 in DNA: TGTGCCAGCAGCGTAGTGGGACAGAATTCACCCCTCCACTTT. Its protein product is CASSVVGQNSPLHF. The full variable domain, its missing parts supplied by reference TRBV9 and TRBJ1-6, is DSGVTQTPKHLITATGQRVTLRCSPRSGDLSVYWYQQSLDQGLQFLIQYYNGEERAKGNILERFSAQQFPDLHSELNLSSLELGDSALYFCASSVVGQNSPLHFGNGTRLTVT.